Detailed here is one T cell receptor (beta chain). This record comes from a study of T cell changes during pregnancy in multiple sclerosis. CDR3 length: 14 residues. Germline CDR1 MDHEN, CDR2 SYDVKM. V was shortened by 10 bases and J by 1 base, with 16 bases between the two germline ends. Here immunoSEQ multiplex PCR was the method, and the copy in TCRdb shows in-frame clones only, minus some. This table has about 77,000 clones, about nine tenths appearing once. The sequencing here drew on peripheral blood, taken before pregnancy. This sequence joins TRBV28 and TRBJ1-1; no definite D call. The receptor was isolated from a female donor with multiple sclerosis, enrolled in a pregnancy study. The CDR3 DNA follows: TGTGCCACGGGCCGGGAGGTCCCGAACACTGAAGCTTTCTTT. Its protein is CATGREVPNTEAFF.